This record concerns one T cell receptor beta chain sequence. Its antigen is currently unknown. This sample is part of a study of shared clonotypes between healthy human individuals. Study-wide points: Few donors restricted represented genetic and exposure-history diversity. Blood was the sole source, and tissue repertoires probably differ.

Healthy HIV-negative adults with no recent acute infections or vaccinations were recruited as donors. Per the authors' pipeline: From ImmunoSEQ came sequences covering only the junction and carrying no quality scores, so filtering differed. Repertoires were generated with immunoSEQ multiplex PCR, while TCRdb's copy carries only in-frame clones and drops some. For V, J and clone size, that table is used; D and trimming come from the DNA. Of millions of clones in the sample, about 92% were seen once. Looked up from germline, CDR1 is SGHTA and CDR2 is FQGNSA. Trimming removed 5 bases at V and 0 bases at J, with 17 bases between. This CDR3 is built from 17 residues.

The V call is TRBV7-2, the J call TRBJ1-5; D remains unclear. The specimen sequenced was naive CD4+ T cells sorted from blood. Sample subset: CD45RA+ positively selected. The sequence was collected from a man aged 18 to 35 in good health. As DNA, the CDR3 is TGTGCCAGCAGCACCCGGGGAGACCCATATAGCAATCAGCCCCAGCATTTT. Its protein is CASSTRGDPYSNQPQHF.